Listed below are T cell receptor beta chains from one sample, sequenced in a study of beta chain features in type 1 diabetes. The data were produced by immunoSEQ multiplex PCR, yet TCRdb's version contains in-frame clones alone and is incomplete. The sample lists 150,000 to 200,000 clones, around 63% seen once, with 0.08% to 0.09% in the top ten. Sample: naive CD4+ T cells from blood. All receptors derive from a man in his thirties or forties with type 1 diabetes. Each CDR3 is given with its conserved first and last residue. A D gene is named only where the DNA matches it firmly. The size field is filled for only some rows; it gives once, few, many or a size class.

j_call: TRBJ2-1; d_call: -; clone_size: -; v_call: TRBV7-9; cdr3_nt: TGTGCCAGCAGCTTCGTCCCAGCTCAGGGAGATGAGCAGTTCTTC; cdr3_aa: CASSFVPAQGDEQFF
j_call: TRBJ1-1; d_call: TRBD1; clone_size: -; v_call: TRBV9; cdr3_nt: TGTGCCAGCAGCGCCCGTACACAGGGGGCTGGCACTGAAGCTTTCTTT; cdr3_aa: CASSARTQGAGTEAFF
j_call: TRBJ2-5; d_call: -; clone_size: -; v_call: TRBV10-3; cdr3_nt: TGTGCCATCAGTGAGGGTGGTCGGGGAGAGACCCAGTACTTC; cdr3_aa: CAISEGGRGETQYF
j_call: TRBJ2-5; d_call: -; clone_size: few; v_call: TRBV29-1; cdr3_nt: TGCAGCGTTGATCCGGAAGGGACCCAGTACTTC; cdr3_aa: CSVDPEGTQYF
j_call: TRBJ1-2; d_call: -; clone_size: -; v_call: TRBV7-8; cdr3_nt: TGTGCCAGCAGCTCGACAGGCCTTAACTATGGCTACACCTTC; cdr3_aa: CASSSTGLNYGYTF
j_call: TRBJ2-7; d_call: TRBD1; clone_size: -; v_call: TRBV29-1; cdr3_nt: TGCAGCGCCAGGACAGGGAAGCCCTCCTACGAGCAGTACTTC; cdr3_aa: CSARTGKPSYEQYF
j_call: TRBJ1-2; d_call: -; clone_size: -; v_call: TRBV5-4; cdr3_nt: TGTGCCAGCAGCGTACCCGACGTCTATGGCTACACCTTC; cdr3_aa: CASSVPDVYGYTF
j_call: TRBJ2-3; d_call: -; clone_size: -; v_call: TRBV20-1; cdr3_nt: TGCAGTGCTAGGTGGATAGATACGCAGTATTTT; cdr3_aa: CSARWIDTQYF
j_call: TRBJ1-4; d_call: -; clone_size: few; v_call: TRBV4-1; cdr3_nt: TGCGCCAGCAGCCAAGAAGGGGCTGCAACTAATGAAAAACTGTTTTTT; cdr3_aa: CASSQEGAATNEKLFF
j_call: TRBJ1-2; d_call: -; clone_size: few; v_call: TRBV9; cdr3_nt: TGTGCCAGCAGCGTAGACAGGAACTATGGCTACACCTTC; cdr3_aa: CASSVDRNYGYTF
j_call: TRBJ2-1; d_call: TRBD1; clone_size: -; v_call: TRBV4-2; cdr3_nt: TGTGCCAGCAGCCAGGGGACAGGGAAGAGCAATGAGCAGTTCTTC; cdr3_aa: CASSQGTGKSNEQFF